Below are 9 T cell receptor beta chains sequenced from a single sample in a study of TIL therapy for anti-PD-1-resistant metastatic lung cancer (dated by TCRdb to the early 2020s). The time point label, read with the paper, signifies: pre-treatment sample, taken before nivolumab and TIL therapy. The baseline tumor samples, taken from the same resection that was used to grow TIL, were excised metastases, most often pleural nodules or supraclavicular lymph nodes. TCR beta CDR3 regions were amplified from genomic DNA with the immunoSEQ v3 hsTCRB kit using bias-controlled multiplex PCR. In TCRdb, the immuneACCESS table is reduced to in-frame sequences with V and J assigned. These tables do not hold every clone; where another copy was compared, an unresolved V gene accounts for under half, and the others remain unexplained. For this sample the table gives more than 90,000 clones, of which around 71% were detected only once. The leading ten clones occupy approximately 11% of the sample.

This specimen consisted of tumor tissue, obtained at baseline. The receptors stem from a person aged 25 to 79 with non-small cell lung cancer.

The CDR3 is CASSYRSGPYEQYF. The CDR3 nucleotides read TGTGCCAGCAGTTACAGGAGCGGCCCCTACGAGCAGTACTTC. The chain joins TRBV6-2 or TRBV6-3 to TRBJ2-7, with a possible D match to TRBD2 (5 bases). V lost 2 bases and J lost 2, with 10 bases in between. The V gene's germline CDR1 is MNHEY and CDR2 SVGEGT. The CDR3 contains 14 residues.

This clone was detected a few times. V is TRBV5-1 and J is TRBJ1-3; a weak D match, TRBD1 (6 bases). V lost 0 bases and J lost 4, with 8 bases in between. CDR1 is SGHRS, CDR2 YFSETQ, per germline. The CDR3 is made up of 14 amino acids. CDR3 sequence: CASSLGTVGNTIYF. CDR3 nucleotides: TGCGCCAGCAGCTTGGGGACAGTAGGAAACACCATATATTTT.

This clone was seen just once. The CDR3 spells CASSPTPGSGGAQTQYF. The CDR3 DNA follows: TGTGCCAGCAGCCCCACCCCGGGTAGCGGGGGGGCACAGACCCAGTACTTC. The chain employs TRBV7-9 and TRBJ2-5; 11 bases align to TRBD2. CDR1 and CDR2 (germline): SEHNR, FQNEAQ (reference sequence). There are 17 residues in the CDR3. J lost 6 bases, V lost 5 bases, and 14 bases had no gene match.

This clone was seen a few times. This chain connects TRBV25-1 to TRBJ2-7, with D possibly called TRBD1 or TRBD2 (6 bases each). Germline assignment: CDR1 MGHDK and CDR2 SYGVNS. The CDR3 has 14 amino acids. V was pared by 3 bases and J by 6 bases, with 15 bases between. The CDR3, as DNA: TGTGCCAGCAGTGAGAGGGGGACTTCCCGCGAGCAGTACTTC. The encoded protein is CASSERGTSREQYF.

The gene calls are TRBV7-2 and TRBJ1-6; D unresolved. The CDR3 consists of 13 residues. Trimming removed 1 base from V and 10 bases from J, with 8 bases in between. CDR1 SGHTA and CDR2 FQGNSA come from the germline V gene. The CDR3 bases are TGTGCCAGCAGCTTAGAAGGCTTCTCACCCCTCCACTTT. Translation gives CASSLEGFSPLHF.

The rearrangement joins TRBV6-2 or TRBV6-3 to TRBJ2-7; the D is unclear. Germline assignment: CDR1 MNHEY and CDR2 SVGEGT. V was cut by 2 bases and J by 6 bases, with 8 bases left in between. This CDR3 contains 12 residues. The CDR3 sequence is CASSYPAFEQYF. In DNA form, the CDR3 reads TGTGCCAGCAGTTACCCCGCGTTCGAGCAGTACTTC.

This chain's CDR3 is CASSYDRSYEQYF. The CDR3, as DNA: TGTGCCAGCAGTTACGACAGGTCCTACGAGCAGTACTTC. The genes are TRBV6-2 or TRBV6-3 and TRBJ2-7, with TRBD1 as a possible D gene (6 bases). Deletions cut 2 bases from V and 1 base from J, with 6 bases between. The CDR3 runs 13 residues. Germline CDR1 MNHEY, CDR2 SVGEGT.

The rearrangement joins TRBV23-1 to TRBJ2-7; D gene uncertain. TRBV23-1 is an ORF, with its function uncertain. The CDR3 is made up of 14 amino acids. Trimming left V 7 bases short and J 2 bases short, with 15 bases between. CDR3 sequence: CASKGSSITYEQYF. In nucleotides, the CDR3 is TGCGCCAGCAAAGGGTCTAGTATAACCTACGAGCAGTACTTC.

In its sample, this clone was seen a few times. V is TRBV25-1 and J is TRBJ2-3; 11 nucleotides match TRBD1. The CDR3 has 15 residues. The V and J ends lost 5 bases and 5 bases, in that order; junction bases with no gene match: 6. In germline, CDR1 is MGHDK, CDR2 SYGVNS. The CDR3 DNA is TGTGCCAGCAGTCAGGACAGGGGGCTTAGAGATACGCAGTATTTT. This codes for CASSQDRGLRDTQYF.